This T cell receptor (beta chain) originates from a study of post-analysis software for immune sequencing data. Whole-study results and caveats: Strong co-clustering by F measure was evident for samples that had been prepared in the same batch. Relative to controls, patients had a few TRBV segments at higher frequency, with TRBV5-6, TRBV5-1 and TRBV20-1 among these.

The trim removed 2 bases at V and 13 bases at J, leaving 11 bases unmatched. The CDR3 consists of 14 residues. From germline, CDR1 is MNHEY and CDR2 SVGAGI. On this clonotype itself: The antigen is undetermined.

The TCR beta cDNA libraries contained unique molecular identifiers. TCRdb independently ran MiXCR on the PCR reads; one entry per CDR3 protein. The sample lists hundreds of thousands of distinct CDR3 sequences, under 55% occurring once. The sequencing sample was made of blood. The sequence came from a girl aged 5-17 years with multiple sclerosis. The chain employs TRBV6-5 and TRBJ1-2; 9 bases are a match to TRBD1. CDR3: CASSYPGTGSLLTF. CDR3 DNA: TGTGCCAGCAGTTACCCAGGGACAGGGTCGCTTCTCACCTTC.